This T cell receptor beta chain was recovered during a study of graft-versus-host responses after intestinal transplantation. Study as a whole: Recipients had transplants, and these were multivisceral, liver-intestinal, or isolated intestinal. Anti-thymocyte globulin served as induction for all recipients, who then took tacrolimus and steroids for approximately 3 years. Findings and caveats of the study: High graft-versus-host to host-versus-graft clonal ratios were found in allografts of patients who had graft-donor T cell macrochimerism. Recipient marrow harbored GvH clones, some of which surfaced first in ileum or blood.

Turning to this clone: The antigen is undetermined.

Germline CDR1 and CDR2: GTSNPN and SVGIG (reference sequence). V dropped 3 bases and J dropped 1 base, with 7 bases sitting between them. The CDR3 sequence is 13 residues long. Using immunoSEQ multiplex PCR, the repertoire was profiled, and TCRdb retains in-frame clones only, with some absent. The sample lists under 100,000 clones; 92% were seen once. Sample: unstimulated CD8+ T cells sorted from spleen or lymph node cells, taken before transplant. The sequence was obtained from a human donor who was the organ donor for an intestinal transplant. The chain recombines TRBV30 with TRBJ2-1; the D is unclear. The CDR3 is CAWRGPSYNEQFF. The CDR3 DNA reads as TGTGCCTGGAGGGGCCCTTCCTACAATGAGCAGTTCTTC.